This is a list of T cell receptor beta chains from one sample in a study of blood T cell repertoires in COVID-19. Clones were sequenced by immunoSEQ multiplex PCR, and TCRdb holds only the in-frame ones, with some missing. Seen here are a few hundred thousand clones, roughly nine tenths observed once, and the top ten hold about 1%. The sample consisted of PBMCs or T cells enriched from blood (not recorded which). These receptors all stem from a man younger than 30 who had recovered from COVID-19. Both conserved end residues are part of each CDR3. The D gene is left open where the match is weak. Some rows have no size entry. The others give once, few or many, or a class for an expanded clone.

j_call clone_size v_call d_call cdr3_aa cdr3_nt
TRBJ2-1 - TRBV19 - CASRGGLSYNEQFF TGTGCCAGTAGGGGGGGGCTTTCCTACAATGAGCAGTTCTTC
TRBJ2-5 - TRBV5-5 - CASSSTRTNLRETQYF TGTGCCAGCAGCTCTACCCGGACAAACCTGAGGGAGACCCAGTACTTC
TRBJ2-7 few TRBV10-3 - CAITPGASGSSYEQYF TGTGCCATCACCCCGGGGGCTAGCGGTTCCTCCTACGAGCAGTACTTC
TRBJ2-3 - TRBV18 - CASSASADTQYF TGTGCCAGCTCAGCCTCGGCAGATACGCAGTATTTT
TRBJ1-4 - TRBV19 TRBD1 CASSTDRGPNEKLFF TGTGCCAGTAGTACCGACAGGGGGCCTAATGAAAAACTGTTTTTT
TRBJ2-7 - TRBV11-1 TRBD2 CASSFWVLAETYEQYF TGTGCCAGCAGCTTTTGGGTGCTAGCGGAAACCTACGAGCAGTACTTC
TRBJ2-1 - TRBV27 TRBD2 CASSKLAGEAYNEQFF TGTGCCAGCAGTAAACTAGCGGGAGAGGCCTACAATGAGCAGTTCTTC
TRBJ2-1 once TRBV29-1 TRBD1 CSMRGTGNNEQFF TGCAGCATGCGCGGGACAGGGAACAATGAGCAGTTCTTC
TRBJ1-6 - TRBV5-1 - CASSEAPRLDSPLHF TGCGCCAGCAGCGAGGCCCCTCGGTTAGATTCACCCCTCCACTTT
TRBJ2-1 - TRBV9 - CASSVAPAGGGEQFF TGTGCCAGCAGCGTAGCGCCAGCGGGTGGGGGGGAGCAGTTCTTC
TRBJ2-1 few TRBV11-2 - CASSPIRHSYNEQFF TGTGCCAGCAGCCCGATTCGACATTCCTACAATGAGCAGTTCTTC
TRBJ2-7 few TRBV13 TRBD1 CASSTGTGFSEQYF TGTGCCAGCAGCACAGGGACAGGGTTTAGCGAGCAGTACTTC
TRBJ2-3 - TRBV6-1 - CASSVVVETVLTDTQYF TGTGCCAGCAGTGTTGTCGTGGAGACAGTTCTCACAGATACGCAGTATTTT
TRBJ1-2 - TRBV18 TRBD1 CASSPGQAKLYGYTF TGTGCCAGCTCACCGGGACAGGCGAAGCTCTATGGCTACACCTTC
TRBJ2-2 - TRBV5-4 - CASSSGLLETGELFF TGTGCCAGCAGCTCGGGACTCCTGGAAACCGGGGAGCTGTTTTTT
TRBJ2-1 - TRBV5-4 - CASSTRQEEQFF TGTGCCAGCAGCACTCGACAGGAAGAGCAGTTCTTC
TRBJ2-1 - TRBV5-5 TRBD2 CASSSRGGGYNEQFF TGTGCCAGCAGCTCCCGCGGGGGGGGTTACAATGAGCAGTTCTTC
TRBJ2-3 - TRBV5-1 TRBD1 CASSSDRSRTDTQYF TGCGCCAGCAGCTCGGACAGGTCTCGCACAGATACGCAGTATTTT
TRBJ2-2 - TRBV4-2 TRBD1 CASSPGQGANTGELFF TGTGCCAGCAGCCCTGGACAGGGCGCGAACACCGGGGAGCTGTTTTTT
TRBJ1-1 - TRBV19 - CASKGREGTEAFF TGTGCCAGTAAGGGCAGGGAGGGAACTGAAGCTTTCTTT
TRBJ2-7 - TRBV18 TRBD1 CASSPTTGSHEQYF TGTGCCAGCTCACCGACGACAGGGTCCCACGAGCAGTACTTC
TRBJ1-5 - TRBV19 - CASSIEGSQPQHF TGTGCCAGTAGTATAGAGGGGAGTCAGCCCCAGCATTTT
TRBJ1-1 - TRBV30 TRBD1 CAWRTGTGNTEAFF TGTGCCTGGAGGACCGGGACAGGGAACACTGAAGCTTTCTTT
TRBJ1-1 - TRBV11-2 TRBD1 CASSLEGTGAEAFF TGTGCCAGCAGCTTAGAGGGGACAGGGGCTGAAGCTTTCTTT
TRBJ1-5 - TRBV7-8 - CASSLLQGNQPQHF TGTGCCAGCAGCTTATTACAAGGCAATCAGCCCCAGCATTTT
TRBJ1-2 - TRBV4-1 - CASSQPETGANYGYTF TGCGCCAGCAGCCAGCCAGAGACGGGAGCTAACTATGGCTACACCTTC
TRBJ1-4 - TRBV18 - CASSPPEGMREKLFF TGTGCCAGCTCACCACCGGAGGGAATGAGGGAAAAACTGTTTTTT
TRBJ1-2 few TRBV4-1 - CASSQVANYGYTF TGCGCCAGCAGCCAAGTAGCTAACTATGGCTACACCTTC
TRBJ2-1 - TRBV5-3 TRBD2 CARSPGSSGVGYEQFF TGTGCCAGAAGCCCAGGGTCTAGCGGGGTAGGGTATGAGCAGTTCTTC
TRBJ2-3 - TRBV7-3 - CASSPAGSETSTDTQYF TGTGCCAGCAGCCCCGCTGGTAGCGAGACTAGCACAGATACGCAGTATTTT
TRBJ1-1 few TRBV27 TRBD1 CASSNQGAEAFF TGTGCCAGCAGTAACCAGGGGGCTGAAGCTTTCTTT
TRBJ2-2 once TRBV9 TRBD1 CASGRDRAQWNTGELFF TGTGCCAGCGGACGGGACAGAGCCCAATGGAACACCGGGGAGCTGTTTTTT
TRBJ2-2 - TRBV7-8 - CASSYSGTFTGELFF TGTGCCAGCAGCTATTCGGGAACCTTCACCGGGGAGCTGTTTTTT
TRBJ1-5 - TRBV2 - CASSQEGMSNQPQHF TGTGCCAGCAGCCAGGAGGGGATGAGCAATCAGCCCCAGCATTTT
TRBJ2-1 - TRBV3-1/TRBV3-2 - CASSHPQTRAANEQFF TGTGCCAGCAGCCACCCCCAAACCAGAGCGGCGAATGAGCAGTTCTTC
TRBJ2-7 - TRBV3-1/TRBV3-2 TRBD1 CASSPGQGVDF TGTGCCAGCAGCCCAGGACAGGGTGTCGACTTC
TRBJ1-2 - TRBV5-6 TRBD1 CASSLWERQGVLYGYTF TGTGCCAGCAGCTTGTGGGAAAGACAGGGTGTCCTTTATGGCTACACCTTC
TRBJ1-1 few TRBV5-1 - CASSSGYGQINTEAFF TGCGCCAGCAGCTCCGGATACGGACAAATTAACACTGAAGCTTTCTTT
TRBJ1-3 - TRBV3-1/TRBV3-2 - CASSPDSSGNTIYF TGTGCCAGCAGCCCTGACAGCTCTGGAAACACCATATATTTT
TRBJ2-1 - TRBV30 TRBD2 CAWRNSGTYNEQFF TGTGCCTGGAGGAATAGCGGGACCTACAATGAGCAGTTCTTC
TRBJ2-1 - TRBV4-1 TRBD2 CASSQGVAGEQFF TGCGCCAGCAGCCAAGGGGTAGCGGGGGAGCAGTTCTTC
TRBJ2-7 - TRBV7-2 TRBD1 CASSLQQGAGEQYF TGTGCCAGCAGCTTACAGCAGGGGGCGGGGGAGCAGTACTTC
TRBJ2-7 - TRBV30 TRBD2 CAWRAGEVGYEQYF TGTGCCTGGAGAGCGGGAGAAGTTGGCTACGAGCAGTACTTC
TRBJ2-7 - TRBV5-1 TRBD2 CASSQGTSGSYEQYF TGCGCCAGCAGCCAGGGGACTAGCGGGAGCTACGAGCAGTACTTC
TRBJ2-3 - TRBV19 TRBD2 CASRVTSGRGRGTDTQYF TGTGCCAGTAGGGTGACTAGCGGGAGAGGACGAGGCACAGATACGCAGTATTTT
TRBJ2-7 - TRBV19 - CASEDTGSYEQYF TGTGCCAGCGAAGATACAGGTTCCTACGAGCAGTACTTC
TRBJ1-1 - TRBV9 TRBD1 CASSVAIGQGNTEAFF TGTGCCAGCAGCGTAGCTATCGGACAGGGGAACACTGAAGCTTTCTTT